Below, 15 T cell receptor beta chains from the same sample are listed, as sequenced in a study of cytomegalovirus exposure and HLA in healthy donors. 60 Vbeta and 13 Jbeta primers were used in PCR. Only in-frame clones appear in the TCRdb table, and some are missing; sequencing was by immunoSEQ multiplex PCR. The table records about 170,000 clones, 60% to 80% of them present only once. The material sequenced was PBMCs. These receptors came from a man aged 40-49 years in good health and CMV-seropositive.

The chain has TRBV15 and TRBJ2-3; 8 bases are shared with TRBD1. J lost 3 bases, V lost 5 bases, and 7 bases had no gene match. Looked up from germline, CDR1 is LNHNV and CDR2 is YYDKDF (reference sequence). There are 15 residues in the CDR3. CDR3 bases: TGTGCCACCAGCCCGACAGGGGAGGTGACAGATACGCAGTATTTT. This codes for CATSPTGEVTDTQYF.

As to this clone: One end of the junction does not line up with germline, which may come from a read error. The rearrangement links TRBV28 to TRBJ2-6, with D perhaps matching TRBD1 (6 bases). Germline lookup yields CDR1 MDHEN and CDR2 SYDVKM. The CDR3 spans 16 residues. The CDR3 nucleotides are TGTGCCAGCAGTTCCGGACAGAGCTCTGGGGCCAACGGCCTGACTTTC. It is translated as CASSSGQSSGANGLTF.

The V and J genes are TRBV28 and TRBJ1-1; weak D call: TRBD1 (5 bases). V lost 8 bases and J lost 4, with 20 bases in between. This CDR3 region has 15 residues. Per the germline V gene, CDR1 is MDHEN and CDR2 is SYDVKM. CDR3 nucleotide sequence: TGTGCCAGCCGTTCGTGGACGGGGGGGGTCACTGAAGCTTTCTTT. Translated: CASRSWTGGVTEAFF. Full variable domain (missing parts from reference TRBV28 and TRBJ1-1): DVKVTQSSRYLVKRTGEKVFLECVQDMDHENMFWYRQDPGLGLRLIYFSYDVKMKEKGDIPEGYSVSREKKERFSLILESASTNQTSMYLCASRSWTGGVTEAFFGQGTRLTVV.

This rearrangement joins TRBV29-1 to TRBJ1-1; D gene ambiguous. Trimming left V 4 bases short and J 3 bases short, with 12 bases between. The CDR3 consists of 13 residues. The V gene's germline CDR1 is SQVTM and CDR2 ANQGSEA. This chain's CDR3 is CSVVEGWDTEAFF. The CDR3 DNA reads as TGCAGCGTTGTGGAGGGTTGGGACACTGAAGCTTTCTTT. The complete variable domain, with remaining parts taken from reference TRBV29-1 and TRBJ1-1, reads SAVISQKPSRDICQRGTSLTIQCQVDSQVTMMFWYRQQPGQSLTLIATANQGSEATYESGFVIDKFPISRPNLTFSTLTVSNMSPEDSSIYLCSVVEGWDTEAFFGQGTRLTVV.

This chain joins TRBV25-1 and TRBJ2-1, with 11 bases that match TRBD2. The V segment lost 6 bases and the J segment 8 bases; nucleotides outside the gene matches: 6. Germline CDR1 reads MGHDK; CDR2 reads SYGVNS. The CDR3 is 14 residues long. The CDR3, as DNA: TGTGCCAGCAGCTCGCTACTAGCGGGAGATGAGCAGTTCTTC. It yields the protein CASSSLLAGDEQFF.

The CDR3, as DNA: TGTGCCAGCTCACCCGGACTAGTCCACGAGCAGTACTTC. Translation: CASSPGLVHEQYF. The chain couples TRBV18 to TRBJ2-7; TRBD2 matches 7 bases. This CDR3 has 13 amino acids. V lost 3 bases and J lost 5; bases outside the gene matches: 4. Germline V CDR1 and CDR2: KGHSH, LQKENI.

J is TRBJ2-1 and V is TRBV7-3, with TRBD2 as a possible D gene (6 bases). Trimming took 2 bases from V and 6 from J, leaving 14 bases between them. The V gene's germline CDR1 is SGHTA and CDR2 FQGTGA. The length of the CDR3 is 15 residues. The CDR3 protein is CASSLAASESNEQFF. The CDR3 DNA reads as TGTGCCAGCAGCTTAGCGGCTAGCGAGAGCAATGAGCAGTTCTTC.

The chain links TRBV5-4 to TRBJ1-2; maybe TRBD1 (6 bases). The CDR3 spans 15 residues. V dropped 0 bases and J dropped 2 bases, with 11 bases sitting between them. CDR1 and CDR2 from the germline V gene are SGHNT and YYREEE (reference sequence). This CDR3 is CASSLGGQLNYGYTF. The CDR3 nucleotides are TGTGCCAGCAGCTTGGGAGGACAGCTAAACTATGGCTACACCTTC.

The chain has TRBV19 and TRBJ1-5; 9 nucleotides match TRBD1. The germline V gene has CDR1 LNHDA and CDR2 SQIVND (reference sequence). CDR3 length: 16 amino acids. V was pared by 4 bases and J by 2 bases, with 6 bases of the junction left unmatched. The CDR3 protein is CASSTTGGAGNQPQHF. In nucleotides, the CDR3 is TGTGCCAGTAGTACAACAGGGGGCGCTGGCAATCAGCCCCAGCATTTT.

This chain connects TRBV29-1 to TRBJ2-7, with D maybe TRBD2 (5 bases). Trimming took 3 bases from V and 1 from J, leaving 10 bases between them. Germline assignment: CDR1 SQVTM and CDR2 ANQGSEA. The CDR3 sequence is 13 residues long. The CDR3 bases are TGCAGCGTTGACGCGGGCGGGTCCTACGAGCAGTACTTC. The encoded protein is CSVDAGGSYEQYF.

This clone has only one observation. The rearrangement links TRBV7-3 to TRBJ2-7, with TRBD2 as a possible D gene (6 bases). Deletions cut 4 bases from V and 0 bases from J, with 13 bases between. This CDR3 has 15 amino acids. Germline CDR1 and CDR2: SGHTA and FQGTGA. For the CDR3, the DNA is TGTGCCAGCAGCTACGCTGGGGGGAGCTCCTACGAGCAGTACTTC. This gives the protein CASSYAGGSSYEQYF.

The V call is TRBV28, the J call TRBJ2-1, with D possibly TRBD1 on 5 matching bases. The germline V gene has CDR1 MDHEN and CDR2 SYDVKM. The length of the CDR3 is 17 residues. V shed 5 bases and J shed 1 base, with 18 bases lying between them. CDR3 DNA: TGTGCCAGCAGTACCCCCACAGGCCCAGGATCCTACAATGAGCAGTTCTTC. Protein: CASSTPTGPGSYNEQFF.

The chain employs TRBV11-1 and TRBJ1-5; a possible D gene is TRBD1 (6 bases). This CDR3 region has 18 residues. Deletions cut 2 bases from V and 0 bases from J, with 17 bases between. Germline assignment: CDR1 SGHAT and CDR2 FQDESV (reference sequence). This CDR3 is CASSLRGGEILSNQPQHF. The CDR3 region has the DNA TGTGCCAGCAGCTTAAGGGGGGGAGAGATACTTAGCAATCAGCCCCAGCATTTT.

The chain combines TRBV27 with TRBJ1-5, with unresolved D. Germline CDR1 reads MNHEY; CDR2 reads SMNVEV (reference sequence). There are 15 residues in the CDR3. Trimming pared 6 bases from V and 0 bases from J, leaving 12 bases between. In nucleotides, the CDR3 is TGTGCCAGCAGGGGCGCCGCCAGTAGCAATCAGCCCCAGCATTTT. Translated: CASRGAASSNQPQHF.

V and J are TRBV19 and TRBJ2-1; no clear D. V was pared by 8 bases and J by 1 base, with 9 bases between. CDR3 length: 13 residues. CDR1 and CDR2 (germline): LNHDA, SQIVND (reference sequence). For the CDR3, the DNA is TGTGCCAGTCAGTATGATTCCTACAATGAGCAGTTCTTC. It is translated as CASQYDSYNEQFF.